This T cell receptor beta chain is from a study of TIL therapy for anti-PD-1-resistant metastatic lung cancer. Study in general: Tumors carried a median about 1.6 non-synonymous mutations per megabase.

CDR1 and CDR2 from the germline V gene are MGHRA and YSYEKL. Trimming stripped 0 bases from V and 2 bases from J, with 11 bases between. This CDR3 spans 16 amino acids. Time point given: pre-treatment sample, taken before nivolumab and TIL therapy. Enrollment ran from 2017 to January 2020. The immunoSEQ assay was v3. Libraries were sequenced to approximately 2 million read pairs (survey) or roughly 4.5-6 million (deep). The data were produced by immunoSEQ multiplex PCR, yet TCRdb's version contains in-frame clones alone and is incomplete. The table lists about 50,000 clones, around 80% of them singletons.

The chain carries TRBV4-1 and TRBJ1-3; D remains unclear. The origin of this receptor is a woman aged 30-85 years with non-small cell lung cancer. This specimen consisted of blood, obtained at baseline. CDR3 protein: CASSQDGSGAGNTIYF. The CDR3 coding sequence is TGCGCCAGCAGCCAAGACGGGTCGGGCGCTGGAAACACCATATATTTT.